The rows below give T cell receptor beta chains drawn from one sample of a study of blood T cell repertoires in COVID-19. Profiled with immunoSEQ multiplex PCR; TCRdb holds only in-frame clones, not every one. The table lists fewer than 350,000 clones, roughly 86% of them singletons, with more than 7.5% in the top ten. Sequenced: peripheral blood. The receptors stem from a man between 18 and 29 years old with active or convalescent COVID-19. CDR3s include the opening cysteine and the closing phenylalanine or tryptophan. Each record gives: D gene, V gene, clone size, J gene, CDR3 DNA, CDR3 protein. D genes are given only for firm matches. Only some rows state a clone size, as once, few, many or a class for expanded clones.

-	TRBV6-5	-	TRBJ1-5	TGTGCCAGCAGTTACACCGCTCCTAACTCCAATCAGCCCCAGCATTTT	CASSYTAPNSNQPQHF
-	TRBV9	-	TRBJ1-2	TGTGCCAGCAGCGTAGGGGGGCCGGGGAGCTATGGCTACACCTTC	CASSVGGPGSYGYTF
-	TRBV2	-	TRBJ2-5	TGTGCCAGCAGAGAGACAAGGCAAGAGACCCAGTACTTC	CASRETRQETQYF
-	TRBV5-6	-	TRBJ1-1	TGTGCCAGCAGCAACGGGAACACTGAAGCTTTCTTT	CASSNGNTEAFF
TRBD1	TRBV5-4	-	TRBJ1-4	TGTGCCAGCAGCGAACCGGGACAGGGGAATGAAAAACTGTTTTTT	CASSEPGQGNEKLFF
TRBD2	TRBV5-4	-	TRBJ2-7	TGTGCCAGCAGCTCGACAAAATTTTCGGGGGGGGTTACCTACGAGCAGTACTTC	CASSSTKFSGGVTYEQYF
TRBD1	TRBV6-5	once	TRBJ1-2	TGTGCCAGCAGTCCATCCAGGGGGTATGGCTACACCTTC	CASSPSRGYGYTF
TRBD1	TRBV10-1	-	TRBJ2-5	TGCGCCAGCAGTGCGGGTGGGACAGGGGGGTACACCCAGTACTTC	CASSAGGTGGYTQYF
TRBD2	TRBV10-3	-	TRBJ2-1	TGTGCCATCAGTGAGCTTCTAGCGGGGGAGCTCAATGAGCAGTTCTTC	CAISELLAGELNEQFF
-	TRBV7-2	-	TRBJ2-7	TGTGCCAGCAGCCCCATGGGATCGGGGGAAGAGCAGTACTTC	CASSPMGSGEEQYF
TRBD1	TRBV18	-	TRBJ2-5	TGTGCCAGCTCACAACTAGGACAGGGGGCAAAGACCCAGTACTTC	CASSQLGQGAKTQYF
TRBD2	TRBV7-6	-	TRBJ2-5	TGTGCCAGCAGCCGTCCAGAGGCTAGCGGGATACAAGAGACCCAGTACTTC	CASSRPEASGIQETQYF
TRBD2	TRBV6-6	-	TRBJ2-2	TGTGCCAGCAGTTACTCGCGGGGGGGGGAGCTGTTTTTT	CASSYSRGGELFF
-	TRBV7-2	-	TRBJ1-3	TGTGCCAGCAGCTTGGGCAGCATGGGAAACACCATATATTTT	CASSLGSMGNTIYF
TRBD2	TRBV29-1	-	TRBJ2-5	TGCAGCGTTGCAAATCGGGGGGAAGAGACCCAGTACTTC	CSVANRGEETQYF
TRBD1	TRBV2	-	TRBJ1-5	TGTGCCGGATCCCGGGACAGTAGTCAGCCCCAGCATTTT	CAGSRDSSQPQHF
-	TRBV7-6	-	TRBJ1-1	TGTGCCAGCTCAACTCAGGGCCAGAACACTGAAGCTTTCTTT	CASSTQGQNTEAFF
-	TRBV2	-	TRBJ2-3	TGTGCCAGCAGTGATCCCAAACTTAGCACAGATACGCAGTATTTT	CASSDPKLSTDTQYF
TRBD1	TRBV6-1	-	TRBJ1-5	TGTGCCAGCAGTGAAGGACAGGGGATGTTTCAGCCCCAGCATTTT	CASSEGQGMFQPQHF
-	TRBV7-9	-	TRBJ1-1	TGTGCCAGCAGCTTAGGGGCTTCTGAAGCTTTCTTT	CASSLGASEAFF
-	TRBV6-1	once	TRBJ1-2	TGTGCCAGCAGTGAATTCGGGACATCCTATGGCTACACCTTC	CASSEFGTSYGYTF
TRBD1	TRBV3-1/TRBV3-2	-	TRBJ1-2	TGTGCCAGCAGCCCCCGGACAGGCGTCTTCAACTATGGCTACACCTTC	CASSPRTGVFNYGYTF
-	TRBV13	-	TRBJ2-7	TGTGCCAGCAGCTTAGGAGCTCTCTACGAGCAGTACTTC	CASSLGALYEQYF
TRBD1	TRBV13	-	TRBJ2-2	TGTGCCAGCAGCTTAGGAGGGGGCGCCGGGGAGCTGTTTTTT	CASSLGGGAGELFF
TRBD1	TRBV7-9	-	TRBJ2-7	TGTGCCAGCAGCTTAGATATGGTCAGGGGGCGAGACGAGCAGTACTTC	CASSLDMVRGRDEQYF
-	TRBV12-3/TRBV12-4	few	TRBJ2-2	TGTGCCAGCAGTTGGGGCCCCGGGGAGCTGTTTTTT	CASSWGPGELFF
-	TRBV21-1	-	TRBJ1-3	TGTGCCAGCAGCGGCTACGGGAGCTCTGGAAACACCATATATTTT	CASSGYGSSGNTIYF
TRBD1	TRBV27	-	TRBJ1-2	TGTGCCAGCAGTTTATCGTACCCCCGGCAGGGGGCCACTGATGGCTACACCTTC	CASSLSYPRQGATDGYTF
TRBD1	TRBV9	-	TRBJ2-2	TGTGCCAGCAGCCGACAGGGCTTAGGCGGGGAGCTGTTTTTT	CASSRQGLGGELFF
-	TRBV19	-	TRBJ1-2	TGTGCCATACGTCCGGGGGGCGAAGGTAACTATGGCTACACCTTC	CAIRPGGEGNYGYTF
TRBD1	TRBV15	-	TRBJ1-2	TGTGCCACCAGCAGCCACGGACAGGGACGATTCTATGGCTACACCTTC	CATSSHGQGRFYGYTF
-	TRBV11-2	-	TRBJ2-4	TGTGCCAGCAGCGTGGGACTAGCCAAAAACATTCAGTACTTC	CASSVGLAKNIQYF
-	TRBV7-9	-	TRBJ2-3	TGTGCCAGCAGCTCCGGCCGGGACTCTGCGAGGGATACGCAGTATTTT	CASSSGRDSARDTQYF
TRBD1	TRBV9	-	TRBJ2-1	TGTGCCAGCAGCGTAGAAGGGACAGGGTCTTTCAGGGAGCAGTTCTTC	CASSVEGTGSFREQFF
-	TRBV6-5	-	TRBJ1-5	TGTGCCAGCAGGATAGGGGGGGTTCAGCCCCAGCATTTT	CASRIGGVQPQHF
TRBD1	TRBV9	-	TRBJ1-2	TGTGCCAGCAGCGGAGAGCTACAGGGGATGGCTGGCTACACCTTC	CASSGELQGMAGYTF
TRBD1	TRBV6-1	-	TRBJ1-3	TGTGCCAGCAGTGTAACGGGACAGTTCTCTGGAAACACCATATATTTT	CASSVTGQFSGNTIYF
-	TRBV11-3	-	TRBJ1-2	TGTGCCAGCAGCTTTGAAGCGATCATCTATGGCTACACCTTC	CASSFEAIIYGYTF
-	TRBV5-6	-	TRBJ2-1	TGTGCCAGCAGCTTCTCCAGAAACTCCTACAATGAGCAGTTCTTC	CASSFSRNSYNEQFF
-	TRBV25-1	-	TRBJ1-3	TGTGCCAGCAGTGAAACGGGACTGCCTGCGGACACCATATATTTT	CASSETGLPADTIYF
-	TRBV6-4	few	TRBJ1-5	TGTGCCAGCAGTAGGACAGAAAATCAGCCCCAGCATTTT	CASSRTENQPQHF
TRBD2	TRBV23-1	-	TRBJ2-3	TGCGCCGGTAAAGGGGCTAGCGGGGGGGCGAAGACAGATACGCAGTATTTT	CAGKGASGGAKTDTQYF
-	TRBV11-2	-	TRBJ2-1	TGTGCCAGCAGGGCAAATGGAGGGGCCGATGAGCAGTTCTTC	CASRANGGADEQFF
TRBD1	TRBV19	-	TRBJ2-1	TGTGCCAGTAGTCCGGGACAGTCTTTAGAGCAGTTCTTC	CASSPGQSLEQFF
-	TRBV27	-	TRBJ2-7	TGTGCCAGCAGAGGGTCTCAGGGCTCCTACGAGCAGTACTTC	CASRGSQGSYEQYF
TRBD1	TRBV6-6	-	TRBJ2-1	TGTGCCAGCAGATTCGCAGGGGGAAATGAGCAGTTCTTC	CASRFAGGNEQFF
-	TRBV13	-	TRBJ1-3	TGTGCCAGCAGCTTAATAACTTCTGGAAACACCATATATTTT	CASSLITSGNTIYF
TRBD1	TRBV3-1/TRBV3-2	-	TRBJ2-7	TGTGCCAGCAGCCCCCTAGACAGGGGGCAGAACGAGCAGTACTTC	CASSPLDRGQNEQYF
-	TRBV27	-	TRBJ2-1	TGTGCCAGCAGTTTGGCCGGGGGTAGTAATGAGCAGTTCTTC	CASSLAGGSNEQFF
-	TRBV7-6	-	TRBJ2-7	TGTGCCAGCAGCCCAGGCTACGAGCAGTACTTC	CASSPGYEQYF
-	TRBV21-1	many	TRBJ1-2	TGTGCCAGCAGCAAAGGAAGGGGGCCGGCTAACTATGGCTACACCTTC	CASSKGRGPANYGYTF
TRBD1	TRBV15	-	TRBJ1-2	TGTGCCACCAGCAGAGATACGGGACAGGGGATAACCTATGGCTACACCTTC	CATSRDTGQGITYGYTF